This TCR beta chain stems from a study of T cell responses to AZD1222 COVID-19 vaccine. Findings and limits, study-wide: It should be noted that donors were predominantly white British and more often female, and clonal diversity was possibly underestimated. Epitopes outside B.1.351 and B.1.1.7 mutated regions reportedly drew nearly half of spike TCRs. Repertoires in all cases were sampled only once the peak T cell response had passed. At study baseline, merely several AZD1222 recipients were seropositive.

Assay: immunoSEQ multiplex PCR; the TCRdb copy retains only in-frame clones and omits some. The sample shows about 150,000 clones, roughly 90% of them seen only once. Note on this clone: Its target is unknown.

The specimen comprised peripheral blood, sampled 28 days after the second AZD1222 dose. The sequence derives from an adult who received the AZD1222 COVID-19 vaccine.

The CDR3 nucleotides read TGTGCCAGCAGCTTAGGGGGCCCATCTGGGGCCAACGTCCTGACTTTC. Amino acids: CASSLGGPSGANVLTF. The V and J genes are TRBV7-9 and TRBJ2-6, with D possibly matching TRBD1 (5 bases). This CDR3 has 16 amino acids. Germline V gene lookup returns CDR1 SEHNR and CDR2 FQNEAQ (reference sequence). With 1 base removed from V and 1 base from J, the gap between germline ends came to 8 bases.